The sequence of this T cell receptor (beta chain) was determined in a study of shared clonotypes between healthy human individuals. Study-level results: An anticipated effect of sequencing depth on clonotype sharing among donors was recognized. What naive subsets generally showed was a larger estimated richness than memory subsets showed.

In regard to this clone: Antigen specificity is unknown.

For sorted subsets, 150 to 200 ng DNA per replicate equaled roughly 30,000 T cell genomes. Profiling relied on immunoSEQ multiplex PCR, and the TCRdb table lists in-frame clones only, not all of them. This table holds some 2,500,000 clones, around 92% found once. Subsets obtained from CD4+ cells comprised CD45RA+ naive and CD45RA-negative memory cells. Germline V gene sequence: CDR1 MDHEN, CDR2 SYDVKM. The CDR3 has 18 residues. The trim removed 5 bases at V and 2 bases at J, leaving 12 bases unmatched. The material sequenced was naive CD4+ T cells from PBMCs. Subset defined: CD45RA+ positively selected. This TCR came from a man between 18 and 35 years old in good health. Some clones in this sample may be carry-over from other donors' samples. This chain uses TRBV28 with TRBJ2-5; TRBD1 agrees at 12 bases. The CDR3 here is CASSRPGQGAFGQETQYF. CDR3 DNA: TGTGCCAGCAGTAGGCCGGGACAGGGGGCTTTCGGGCAAGAGACCCAGTACTTC.